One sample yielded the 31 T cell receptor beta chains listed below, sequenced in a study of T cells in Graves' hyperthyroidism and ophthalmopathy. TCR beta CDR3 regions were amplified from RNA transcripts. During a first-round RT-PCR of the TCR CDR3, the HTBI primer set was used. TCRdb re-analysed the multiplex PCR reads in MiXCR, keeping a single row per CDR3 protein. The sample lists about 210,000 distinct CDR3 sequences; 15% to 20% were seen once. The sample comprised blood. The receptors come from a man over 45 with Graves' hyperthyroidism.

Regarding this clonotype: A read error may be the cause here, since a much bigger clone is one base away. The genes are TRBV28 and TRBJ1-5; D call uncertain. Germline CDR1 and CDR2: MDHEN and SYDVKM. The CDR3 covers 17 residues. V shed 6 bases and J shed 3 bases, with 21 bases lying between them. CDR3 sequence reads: CASRLIKGGQPNQPQHF. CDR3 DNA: TGTGCCAGCAGGTTAATAAAGGGAGGCCAGCCCAATCAGCCCCAGCATTTT.

The CDR3 nucleotides read TGCAGTGCCATTCAGATCACAGGTTATGGCTACACCTTC. Its protein is CSAIQITGYGYTF. This rearrangement joins TRBV20-1 to TRBJ1-2; perhaps TRBD1 as D (5 bases). Germline V gives CDR1 DFQATT, CDR2 SNEGSKA (reference sequence). V was shortened by 6 bases and J by 5 bases, with 16 bases between the two germline ends. The CDR3 is 13 amino acids.

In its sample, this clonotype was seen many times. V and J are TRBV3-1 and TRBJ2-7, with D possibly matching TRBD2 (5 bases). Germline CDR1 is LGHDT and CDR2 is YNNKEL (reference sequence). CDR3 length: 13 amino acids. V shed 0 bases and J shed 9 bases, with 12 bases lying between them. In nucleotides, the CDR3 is TGTGCCAGCAGCCAAGATTCCGGACTGGGGCAGTACTTC. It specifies CASSQDSGLGQYF.

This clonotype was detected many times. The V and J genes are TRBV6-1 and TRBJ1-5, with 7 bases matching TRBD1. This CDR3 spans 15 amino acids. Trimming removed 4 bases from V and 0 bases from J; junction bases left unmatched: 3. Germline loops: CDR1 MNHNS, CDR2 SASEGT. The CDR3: CASSGQGYSNQPQHF. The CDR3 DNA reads TGTGCCAGCAGTGGACAGGGATATAGCAATCAGCCCCAGCATTTT.

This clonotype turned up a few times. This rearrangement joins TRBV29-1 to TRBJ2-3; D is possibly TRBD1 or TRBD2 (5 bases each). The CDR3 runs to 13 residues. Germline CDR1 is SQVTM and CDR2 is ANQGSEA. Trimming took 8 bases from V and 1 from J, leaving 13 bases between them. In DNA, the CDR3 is TGCAGCATCCTAGTGGGGGGCACAGATACGCAGTATTTT. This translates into CSILVGGTDTQYF.

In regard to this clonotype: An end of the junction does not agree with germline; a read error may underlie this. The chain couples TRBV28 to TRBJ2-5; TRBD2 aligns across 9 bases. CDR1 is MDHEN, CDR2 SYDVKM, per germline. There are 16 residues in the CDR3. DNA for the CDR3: TGTGCCAGCAGCCCGCCCTTAGCGGGAGAAAGAGAGACCCGGTACTTC. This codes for CASSPPLAGERETRYF.

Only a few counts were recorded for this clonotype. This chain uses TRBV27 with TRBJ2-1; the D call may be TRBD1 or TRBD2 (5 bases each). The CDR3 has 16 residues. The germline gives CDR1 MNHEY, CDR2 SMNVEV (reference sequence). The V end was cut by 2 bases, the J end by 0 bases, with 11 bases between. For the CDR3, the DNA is TGTGCCAGCAGTTTAGAGGGGTATTACTCCTACAATGAGCAGTTCTTC. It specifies CASSLEGYYSYNEQFF.

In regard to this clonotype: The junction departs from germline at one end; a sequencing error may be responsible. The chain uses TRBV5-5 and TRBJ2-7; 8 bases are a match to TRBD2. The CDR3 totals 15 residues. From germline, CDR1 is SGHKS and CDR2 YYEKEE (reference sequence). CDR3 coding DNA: TGTGCCTGCAGCTTGTATACGGGAGGGCCCTACGAGCAGTACTTC. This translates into CACSLYTGGPYEQYF.

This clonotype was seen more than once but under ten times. In nucleotides, the CDR3 is TGCAGTGCAGCTGGTGGAGCGGGAGGTGAGACCCAGTACTTC. Translation: CSAAGGAGGETQYF. The chain has TRBV20-1 and TRBJ2-5; the match to TRBD2 covers 9 bases. Germline V gene sequence: CDR1 DFQATT, CDR2 SNEGSKA (reference sequence). The CDR3 totals 14 residues. Unmatched junction bases numbered 10, after V lost 6 bases and J lost 5 bases.

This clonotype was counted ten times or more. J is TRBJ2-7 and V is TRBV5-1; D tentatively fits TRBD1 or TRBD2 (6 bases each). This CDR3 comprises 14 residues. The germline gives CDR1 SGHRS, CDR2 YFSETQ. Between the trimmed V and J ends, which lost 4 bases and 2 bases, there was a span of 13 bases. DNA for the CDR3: TGCGCCAGCAGCGAGGAGGGACATACCTACGAGCAGTACTTC. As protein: CASSEEGHTYEQYF.

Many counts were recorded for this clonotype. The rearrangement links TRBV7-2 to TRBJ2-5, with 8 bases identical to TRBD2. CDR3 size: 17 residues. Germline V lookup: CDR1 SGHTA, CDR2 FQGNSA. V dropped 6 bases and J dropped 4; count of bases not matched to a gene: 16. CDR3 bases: TGTGCCAGCAGGGCGGGAGGCCCGGGGTTTAACTTAGAGACCCAGTACTTC. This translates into CASRAGGPGFNLETQYF.

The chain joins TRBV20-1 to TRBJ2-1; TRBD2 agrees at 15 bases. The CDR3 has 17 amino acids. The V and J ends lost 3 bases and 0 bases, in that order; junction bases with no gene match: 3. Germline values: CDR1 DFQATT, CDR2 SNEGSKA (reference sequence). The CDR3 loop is CSASGTSGGISYNEQFF. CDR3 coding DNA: TGCAGTGCTAGTGGGACTAGCGGGGGGATCTCCTACAATGAGCAGTTCTTC.

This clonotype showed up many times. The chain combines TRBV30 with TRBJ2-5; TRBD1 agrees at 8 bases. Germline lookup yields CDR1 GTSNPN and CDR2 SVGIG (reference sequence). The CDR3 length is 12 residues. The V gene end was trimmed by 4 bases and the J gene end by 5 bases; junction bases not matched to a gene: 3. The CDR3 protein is CAWTRQGETQYF. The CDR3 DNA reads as TGTGCCTGGACCCGACAGGGGGAGACCCAGTACTTC.

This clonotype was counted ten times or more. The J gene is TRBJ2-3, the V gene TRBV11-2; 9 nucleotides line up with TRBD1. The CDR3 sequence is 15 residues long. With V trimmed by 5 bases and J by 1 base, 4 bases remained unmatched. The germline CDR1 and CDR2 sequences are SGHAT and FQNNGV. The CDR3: CASSEGQGGTDTQYF. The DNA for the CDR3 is TGTGCCAGCAGCGAGGGACAGGGAGGCACAGATACGCAGTATTTT. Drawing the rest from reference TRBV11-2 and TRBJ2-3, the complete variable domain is EAGVAQSPRYKIIEKRQSVAFWCNPISGHATLYWYQQILGQGPKLLIQFQNNGVVDDSQLPKDRFSAERLKGVDSTLKIQPAKLEDSAVYLCASSEGQGGTDTQYFGPGTRLTVL.

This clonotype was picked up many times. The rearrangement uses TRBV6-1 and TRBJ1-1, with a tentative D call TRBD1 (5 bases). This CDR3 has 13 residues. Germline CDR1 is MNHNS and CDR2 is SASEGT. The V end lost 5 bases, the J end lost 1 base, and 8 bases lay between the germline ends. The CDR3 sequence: CASSLGENTEAFF. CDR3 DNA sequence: TGTGCCAGCAGTCTGGGGGAGAACACTGAAGCTTTCTTT.

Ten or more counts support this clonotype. This CDR3 reads CASSRRDGENTEAFF. For the CDR3, the DNA is TGTGCCAGCAGTCGCCGGGACGGAGAGAACACTGAAGCTTTCTTT. The chain couples TRBV12-3 or TRBV12-4 to TRBJ1-1; D may be TRBD1 (5 bases). The V and J ends lost 5 bases and 1 base respectively, with 14 bases between them. This CDR3 contains 15 residues.

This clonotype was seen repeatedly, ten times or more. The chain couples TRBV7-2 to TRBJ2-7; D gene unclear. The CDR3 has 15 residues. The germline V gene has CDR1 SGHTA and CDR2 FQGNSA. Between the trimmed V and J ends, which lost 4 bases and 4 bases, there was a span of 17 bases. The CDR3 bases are TGTGCCAGCAGCTACTCGACTCGTTCCCCATACGAGCAGTACTTC. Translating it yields CASSYSTRSPYEQYF.

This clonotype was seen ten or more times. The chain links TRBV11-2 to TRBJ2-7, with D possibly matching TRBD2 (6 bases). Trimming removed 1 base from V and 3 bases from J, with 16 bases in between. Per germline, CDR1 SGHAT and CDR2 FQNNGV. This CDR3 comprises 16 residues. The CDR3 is CASSLVAGGNIYEQYF. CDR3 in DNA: TGTGCCAGCAGCTTAGTAGCTGGAGGGAACATCTACGAGCAGTACTTC.

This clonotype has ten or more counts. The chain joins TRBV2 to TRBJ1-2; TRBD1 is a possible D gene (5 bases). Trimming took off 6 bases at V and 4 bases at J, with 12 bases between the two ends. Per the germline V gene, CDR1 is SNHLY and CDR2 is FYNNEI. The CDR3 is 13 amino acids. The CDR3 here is CASRTGRSYGYTF. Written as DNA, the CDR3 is TGTGCCAGCAGGACGGGACGGAGCTATGGCTACACCTTC.

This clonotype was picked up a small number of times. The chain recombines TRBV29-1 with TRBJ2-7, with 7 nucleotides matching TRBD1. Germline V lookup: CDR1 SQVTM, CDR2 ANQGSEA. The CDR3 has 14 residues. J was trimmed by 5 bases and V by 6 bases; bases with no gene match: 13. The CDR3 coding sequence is TGCAGCGTAAAAGGGGGCCTCGGGACCGACGAGCAGTACTTC. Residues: CSVKGGLGTDEQYF.

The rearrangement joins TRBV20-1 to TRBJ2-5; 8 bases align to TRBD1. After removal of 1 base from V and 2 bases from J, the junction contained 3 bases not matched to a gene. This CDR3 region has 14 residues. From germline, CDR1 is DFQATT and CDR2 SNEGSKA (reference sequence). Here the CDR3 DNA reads TGCAGTGCTAGAGGGACAGGGCCGCAAGAGACCCAGTACTTC. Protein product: CSARGTGPQETQYF.

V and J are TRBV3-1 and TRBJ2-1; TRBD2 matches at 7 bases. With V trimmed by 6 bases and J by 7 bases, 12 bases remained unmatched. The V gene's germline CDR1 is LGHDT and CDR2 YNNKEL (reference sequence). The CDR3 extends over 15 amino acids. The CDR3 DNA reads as TGTGCCAGCAGGGAAAGCGGGACCGGGGGAAATGAGCAGTTCTTC. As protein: CASRESGTGGNEQFF.

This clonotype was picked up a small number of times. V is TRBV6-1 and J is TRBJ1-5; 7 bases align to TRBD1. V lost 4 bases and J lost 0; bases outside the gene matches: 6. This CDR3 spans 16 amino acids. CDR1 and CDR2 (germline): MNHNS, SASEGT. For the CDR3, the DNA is TGTGCCAGCAGTGGCAGGGGGACTTATAGCAATCAGCCCCAGCATTTT. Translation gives CASSGRGTYSNQPQHF.

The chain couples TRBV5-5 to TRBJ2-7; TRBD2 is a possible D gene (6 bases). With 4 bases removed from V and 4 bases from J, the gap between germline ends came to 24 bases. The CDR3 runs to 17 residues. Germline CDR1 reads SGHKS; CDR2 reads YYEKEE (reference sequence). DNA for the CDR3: TGTGCCAGCAGCCGACAGATTGGGGCTAGCGTATTATACGAGCAGTACTTC. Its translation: CASSRQIGASVLYEQYF.

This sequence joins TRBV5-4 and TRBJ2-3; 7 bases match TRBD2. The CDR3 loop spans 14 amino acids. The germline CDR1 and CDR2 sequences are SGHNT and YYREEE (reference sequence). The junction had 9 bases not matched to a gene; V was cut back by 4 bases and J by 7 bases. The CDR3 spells CASSRGERPYTQYF. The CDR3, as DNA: TGTGCCAGCAGCCGGGGGGAGAGGCCGTATACGCAGTATTTT.

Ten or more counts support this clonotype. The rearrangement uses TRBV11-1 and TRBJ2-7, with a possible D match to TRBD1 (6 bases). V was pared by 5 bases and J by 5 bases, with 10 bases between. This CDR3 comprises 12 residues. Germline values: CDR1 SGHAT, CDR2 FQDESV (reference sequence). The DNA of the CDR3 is TGTGCCAGCAGCCCTAACAGGGACGAGCAGTACTTC. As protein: CASSPNRDEQYF.

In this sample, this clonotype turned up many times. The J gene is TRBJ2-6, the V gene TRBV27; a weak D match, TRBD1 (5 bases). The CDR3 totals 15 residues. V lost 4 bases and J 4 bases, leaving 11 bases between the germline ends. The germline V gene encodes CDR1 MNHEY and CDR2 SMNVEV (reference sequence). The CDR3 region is CASSWQGFGANVLTF. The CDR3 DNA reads TGTGCCAGCAGTTGGCAGGGTTTCGGGGCCAACGTCCTGACTTTC. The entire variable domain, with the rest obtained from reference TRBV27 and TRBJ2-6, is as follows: EAQVTQNPRYLITVTGKKLTVTCSQNMNHEYMSWYRQDPGLGLRQIYYSMNVEVTDKGDVPEGYKVSRKEKRNFPLILESPSPNQTSLYFCASSWQGFGANVLTFGAGSRLTVL.

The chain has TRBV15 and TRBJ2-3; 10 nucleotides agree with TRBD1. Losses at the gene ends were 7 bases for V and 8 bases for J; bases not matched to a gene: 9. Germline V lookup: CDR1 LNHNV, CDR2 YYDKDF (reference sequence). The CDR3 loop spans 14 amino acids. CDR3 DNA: TGTGCCACCACTCCGGGACAGGGGCAGGGTACGCAGTATTTT. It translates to CATTPGQGQGTQYF.

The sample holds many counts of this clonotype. CDR3 DNA sequence: TGTGCCAGCAGTCTCTCCTCGGACCACGAGCAGTACTTC. Its protein product is CASSLSSDHEQYF. This sequence joins TRBV12-3 or TRBV12-4 and TRBJ2-7; D not certain. Trimming removed 5 bases from V and 5 bases from J, with 13 bases in between. This CDR3 region has 13 residues.

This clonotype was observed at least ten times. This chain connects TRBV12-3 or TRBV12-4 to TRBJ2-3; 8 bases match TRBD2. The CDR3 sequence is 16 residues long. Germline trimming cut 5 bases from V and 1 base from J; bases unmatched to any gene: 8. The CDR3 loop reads CASSPLGREGTDTQYF. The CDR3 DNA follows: TGTGCCAGCAGTCCCCTCGGGCGGGAGGGCACAGATACGCAGTATTTT.

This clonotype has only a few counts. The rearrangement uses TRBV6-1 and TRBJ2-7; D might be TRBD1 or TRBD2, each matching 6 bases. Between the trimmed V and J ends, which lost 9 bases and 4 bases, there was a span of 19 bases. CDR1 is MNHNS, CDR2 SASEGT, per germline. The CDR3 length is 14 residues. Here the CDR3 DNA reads TGTGCCAGTCGTCGTATCGGGGGCAGGTACGAGCAGTACTTC. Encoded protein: CASRRIGGRYEQYF.